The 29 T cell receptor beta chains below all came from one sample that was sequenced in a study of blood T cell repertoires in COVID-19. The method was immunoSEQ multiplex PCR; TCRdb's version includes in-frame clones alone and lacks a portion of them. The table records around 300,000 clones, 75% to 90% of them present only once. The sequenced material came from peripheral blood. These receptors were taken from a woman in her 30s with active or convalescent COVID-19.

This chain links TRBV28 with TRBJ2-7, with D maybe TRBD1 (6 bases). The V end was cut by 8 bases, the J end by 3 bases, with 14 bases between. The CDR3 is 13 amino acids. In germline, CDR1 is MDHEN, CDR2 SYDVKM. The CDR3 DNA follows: TGTGCCAGCTCTACAGGGTTCGGCTACGAGCAGTACTTC. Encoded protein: CASSTGFGYEQYF.

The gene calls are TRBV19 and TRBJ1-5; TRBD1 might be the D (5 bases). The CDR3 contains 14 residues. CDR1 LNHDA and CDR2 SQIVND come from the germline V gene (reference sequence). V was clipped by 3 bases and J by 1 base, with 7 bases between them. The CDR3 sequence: CASSINRSNQPQHF. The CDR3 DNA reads TGTGCCAGTAGTATTAACAGGAGCAATCAGCCCCAGCATTTT. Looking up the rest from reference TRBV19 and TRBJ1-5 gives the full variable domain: DGGITQSPKYLFRKEGQNVTLSCEQNLNHDAMYWYRQDPGQGLRLIYYSQIVNDFQKGDIAEGYSVSREKKESFPLTVTSAQKNPTAFYLCASSINRSNQPQHFGDGTRLSIL.

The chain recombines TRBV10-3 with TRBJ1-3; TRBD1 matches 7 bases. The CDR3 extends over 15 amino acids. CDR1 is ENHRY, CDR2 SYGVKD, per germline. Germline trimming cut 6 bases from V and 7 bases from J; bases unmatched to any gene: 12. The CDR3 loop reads CAISPYTGASNTIYF. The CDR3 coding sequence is TGTGCCATCAGCCCCTATACAGGGGCATCCAACACCATATATTTT.

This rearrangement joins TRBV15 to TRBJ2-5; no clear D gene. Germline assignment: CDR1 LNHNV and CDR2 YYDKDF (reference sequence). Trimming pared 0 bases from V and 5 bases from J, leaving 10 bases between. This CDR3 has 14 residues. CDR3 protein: CATSRDRSVETQYF. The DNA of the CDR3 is TGTGCCACCAGCAGAGATAGATCGGTGGAGACCCAGTACTTC.

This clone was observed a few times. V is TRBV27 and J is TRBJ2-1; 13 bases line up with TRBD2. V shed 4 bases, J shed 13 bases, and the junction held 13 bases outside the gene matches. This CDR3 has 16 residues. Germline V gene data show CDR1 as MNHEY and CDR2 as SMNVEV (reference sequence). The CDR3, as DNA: TGTGCCAGCAGTTCCCGCCAACTAGCGGGGGGGAGTGATCAGTTCTTC. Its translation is CASSSRQLAGGSDQFF.

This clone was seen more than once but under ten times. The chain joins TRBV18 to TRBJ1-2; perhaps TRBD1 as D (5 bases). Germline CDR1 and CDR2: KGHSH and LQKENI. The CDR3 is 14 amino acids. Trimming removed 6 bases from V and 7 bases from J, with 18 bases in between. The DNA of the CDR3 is TGTGCCAGCTCCCCAGAGACAAGGGGCGTTGGCTACACCTTC. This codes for CASSPETRGVGYTF.

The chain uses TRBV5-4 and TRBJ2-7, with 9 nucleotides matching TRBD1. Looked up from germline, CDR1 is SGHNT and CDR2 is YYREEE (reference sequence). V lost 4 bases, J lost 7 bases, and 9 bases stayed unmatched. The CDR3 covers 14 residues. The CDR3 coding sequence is TGTGCCAGCAGCCCCGCGGGACAGGGTCGTGAGCAGTACTTC. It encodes CASSPAGQGREQYF.

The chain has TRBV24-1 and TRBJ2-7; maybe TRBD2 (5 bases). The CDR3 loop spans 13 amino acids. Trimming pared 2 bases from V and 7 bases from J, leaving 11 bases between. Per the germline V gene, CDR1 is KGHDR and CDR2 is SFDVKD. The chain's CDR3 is CATSDSAGVEQYF. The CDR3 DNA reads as TGTGCCACCAGTGATTCTGCCGGGGTTGAGCAGTACTTC.

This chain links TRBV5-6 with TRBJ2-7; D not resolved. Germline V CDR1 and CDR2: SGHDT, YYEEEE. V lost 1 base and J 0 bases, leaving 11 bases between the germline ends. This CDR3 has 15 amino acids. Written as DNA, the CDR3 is TGTGCCAGCAGCTTGTACGTTAGGAGCTCCTACGAGCAGTACTTC. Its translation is CASSLYVRSSYEQYF.

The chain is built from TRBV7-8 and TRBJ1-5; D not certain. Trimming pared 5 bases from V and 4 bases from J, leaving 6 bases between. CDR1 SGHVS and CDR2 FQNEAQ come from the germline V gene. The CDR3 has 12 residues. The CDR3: CASSQLNQPQHF. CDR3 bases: TGTGCCAGCAGCCAGCTTAATCAGCCCCAGCATTTT.

The CDR3 DNA reads as TGTGCCAGCAGCCAAGGACGGGACAGCCGTAATGAAAAACTGTTTTTT. It specifies CASSQGRDSRNEKLFF. The chain recombines TRBV3-1 (or the pseudogene TRBV3-2) with TRBJ1-4; 7 nucleotides agree with TRBD1. The CDR3 has 16 residues. Germline V gene data show CDR1 as LGHDT and CDR2 as YNNKEL (reference sequence). After removal of 1 base from V and 4 bases from J, the junction contained 6 bases not matched to a gene.

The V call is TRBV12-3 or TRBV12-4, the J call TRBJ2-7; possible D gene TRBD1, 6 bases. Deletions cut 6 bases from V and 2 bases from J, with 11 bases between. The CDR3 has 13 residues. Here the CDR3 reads CASSGDTTYEQYF. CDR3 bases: TGTGCCAGCAGCGGGGACACGACCTACGAGCAGTACTTC.

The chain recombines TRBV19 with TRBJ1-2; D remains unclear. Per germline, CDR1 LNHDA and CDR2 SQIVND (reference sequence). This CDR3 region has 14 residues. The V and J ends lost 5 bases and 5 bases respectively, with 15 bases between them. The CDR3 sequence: CASSVGPSTYGYTF. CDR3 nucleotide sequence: TGTGCCAGTAGTGTGGGCCCCAGCACATATGGCTACACCTTC.

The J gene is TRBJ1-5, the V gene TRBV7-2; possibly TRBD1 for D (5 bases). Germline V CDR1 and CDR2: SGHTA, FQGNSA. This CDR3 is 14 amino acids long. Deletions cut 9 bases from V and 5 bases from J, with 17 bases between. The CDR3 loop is CASARQGGDQPQHF. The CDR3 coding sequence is TGTGCCAGTGCGCGGCAGGGTGGGGATCAGCCCCAGCATTTT.

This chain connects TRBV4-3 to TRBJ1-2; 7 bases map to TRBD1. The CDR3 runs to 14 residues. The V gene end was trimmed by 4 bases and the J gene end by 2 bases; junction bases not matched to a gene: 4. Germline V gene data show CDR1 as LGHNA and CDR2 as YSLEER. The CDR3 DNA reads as TGCGCCAGCAGCCTAGCGGGACAGAACTATGGCTACACCTTC. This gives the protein CASSLAGQNYGYTF.

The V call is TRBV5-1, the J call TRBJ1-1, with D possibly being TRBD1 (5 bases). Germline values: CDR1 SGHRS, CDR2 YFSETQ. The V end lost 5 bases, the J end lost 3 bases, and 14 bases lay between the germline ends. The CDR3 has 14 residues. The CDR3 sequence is CASSSDNAYTEAFF. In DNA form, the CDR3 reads TGCGCCAGCAGTTCGGACAACGCCTACACTGAAGCTTTCTTT.

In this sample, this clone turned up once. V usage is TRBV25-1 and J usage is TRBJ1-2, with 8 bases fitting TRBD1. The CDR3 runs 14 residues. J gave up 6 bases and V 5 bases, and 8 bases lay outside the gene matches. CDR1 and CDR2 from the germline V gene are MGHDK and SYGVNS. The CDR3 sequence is CASSSDRGGHGYTF. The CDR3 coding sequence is TGTGCCAGCAGTTCCGACAGGGGAGGTCATGGCTACACCTTC.

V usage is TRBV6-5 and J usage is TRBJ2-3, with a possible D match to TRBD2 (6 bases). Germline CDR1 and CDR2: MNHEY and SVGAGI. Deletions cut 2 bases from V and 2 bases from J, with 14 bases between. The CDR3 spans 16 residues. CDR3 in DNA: TGTGCCAGCAGTTACGGGCGGGGCCTACTCACAGATACGCAGTATTTT. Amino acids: CASSYGRGLLTDTQYF.

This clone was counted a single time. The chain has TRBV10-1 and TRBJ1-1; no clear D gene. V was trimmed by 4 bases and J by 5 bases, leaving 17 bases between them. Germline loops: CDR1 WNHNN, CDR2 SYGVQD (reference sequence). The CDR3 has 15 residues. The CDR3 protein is CASSGAGQPPTEAFF. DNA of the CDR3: TGCGCCAGCAGTGGGGCCGGTCAGCCTCCAACTGAAGCTTTCTTT.

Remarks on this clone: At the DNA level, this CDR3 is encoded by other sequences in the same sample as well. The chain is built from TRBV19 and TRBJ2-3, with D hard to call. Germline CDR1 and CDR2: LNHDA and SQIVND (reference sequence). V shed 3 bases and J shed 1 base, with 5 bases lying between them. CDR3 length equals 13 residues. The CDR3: CASSIGRTDTQYF. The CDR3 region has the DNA TGTGCCAGTAGTATCGGTCGCACAGATACGCAGTATTTT.

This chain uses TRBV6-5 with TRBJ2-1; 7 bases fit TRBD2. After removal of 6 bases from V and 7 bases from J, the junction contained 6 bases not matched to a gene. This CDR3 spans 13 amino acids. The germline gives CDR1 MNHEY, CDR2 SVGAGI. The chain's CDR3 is CASRAGTTNEQFF. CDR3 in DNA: TGTGCCAGCAGGGCCGGGACTACTAATGAGCAGTTCTTC.

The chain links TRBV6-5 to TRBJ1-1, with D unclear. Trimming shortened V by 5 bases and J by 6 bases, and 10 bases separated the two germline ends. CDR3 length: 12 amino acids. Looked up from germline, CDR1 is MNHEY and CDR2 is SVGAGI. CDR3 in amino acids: CASSPLGAEAFF. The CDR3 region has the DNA TGTGCCAGCAGTCCCCTCGGGGCTGAAGCTTTCTTT.

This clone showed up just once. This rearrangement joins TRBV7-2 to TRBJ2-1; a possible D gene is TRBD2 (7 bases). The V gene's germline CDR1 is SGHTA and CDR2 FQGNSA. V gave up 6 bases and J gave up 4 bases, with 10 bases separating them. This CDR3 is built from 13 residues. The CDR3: CASRGGLYNEQFF. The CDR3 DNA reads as TGTGCCAGCAGGGGGGGGCTTTACAATGAGCAGTTCTTC.

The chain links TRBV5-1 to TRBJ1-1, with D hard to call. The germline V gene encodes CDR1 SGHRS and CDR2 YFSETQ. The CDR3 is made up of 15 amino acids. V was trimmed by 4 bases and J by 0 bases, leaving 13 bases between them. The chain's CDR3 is CASSPGAGLNTEAFF. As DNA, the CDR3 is TGCGCCAGCAGCCCCGGCGCGGGTTTGAACACTGAAGCTTTCTTT.

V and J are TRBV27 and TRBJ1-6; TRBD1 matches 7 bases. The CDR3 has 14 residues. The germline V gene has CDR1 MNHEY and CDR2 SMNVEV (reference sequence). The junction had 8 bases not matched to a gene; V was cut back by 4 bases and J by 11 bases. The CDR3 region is CASSSRQGWTPLHF. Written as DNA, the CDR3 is TGTGCCAGCAGTTCACGACAGGGTTGGACACCCCTCCACTTT.

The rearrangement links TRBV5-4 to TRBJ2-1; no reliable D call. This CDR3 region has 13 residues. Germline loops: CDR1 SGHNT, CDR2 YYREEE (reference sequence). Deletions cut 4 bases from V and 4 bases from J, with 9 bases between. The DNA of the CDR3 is TGTGCCAGCAGCGTGACTTTATACAATGAGCAGTTCTTC. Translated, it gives CASSVTLYNEQFF.

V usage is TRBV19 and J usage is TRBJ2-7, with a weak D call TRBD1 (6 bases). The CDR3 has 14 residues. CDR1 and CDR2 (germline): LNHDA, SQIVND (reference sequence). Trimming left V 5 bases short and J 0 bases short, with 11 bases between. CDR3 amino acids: CASSEGDISYEQYF. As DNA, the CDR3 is TGTGCCAGTAGTGAGGGGGACATCTCCTACGAGCAGTACTTC.

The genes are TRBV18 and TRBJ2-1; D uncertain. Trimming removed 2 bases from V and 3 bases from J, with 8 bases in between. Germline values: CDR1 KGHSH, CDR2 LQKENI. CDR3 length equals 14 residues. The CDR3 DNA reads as TGTGCCAGCTCACCAGAGGCTATCTACAATGAGCAGTTCTTC. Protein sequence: CASSPEAIYNEQFF. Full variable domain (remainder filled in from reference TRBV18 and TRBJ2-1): NAGVMQNPRHLVRRRGQEARLRCSPMKGHSHVYWYRQLPEEGLKFMVYLQKENIIDESGMPKERFSAEFPKEGPSILRIQQVVRGDSAAYFCASSPEAIYNEQFFGPGTRLTVL.

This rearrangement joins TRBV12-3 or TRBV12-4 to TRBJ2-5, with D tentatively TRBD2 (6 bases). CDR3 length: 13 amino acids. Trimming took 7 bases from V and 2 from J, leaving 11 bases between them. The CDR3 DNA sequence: TGTGCCAGCACTCTCGGGGGTCAAGAGACCCAGTACTTC. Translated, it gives CASTLGGQETQYF.